This T cell receptor (beta chain) originates from a study of early T cells in non-severe SARS-CoV-2 infection. The wider study: Bulk RNA taken from unsorted whole blood was sequenced, leaving chains unpaired. The study's findings and limits: VDJdb-based matching was biased toward anti-spike CD8 responses and missed private and CD4 specificities.

The CDR3 contains 16 residues. Between the trimmed V and J ends, which lost 5 bases and 1 base, there was a span of 18 bases. Per the germline V gene, CDR1 is DFQATT and CDR2 is SNEGSKA (reference sequence). Individual cDNA molecules received unique molecular identifiers. TCRdb re-called the 5' RACE reads with MiXCR, one entry per CDR3 protein. The top ten clones hold 2.9% of a sample with just under 65,000 distinct CDR3 sequences, over 9% of them seen once. This clonotype occurred a few times. Its cognate antigen is unknown. The chain joins TRBV20-1 to TRBJ1-5; D not resolved. The clonotype was recovered from an adult who was a healthcare worker with PCR-confirmed SARS-CoV-2 infection or an uninfected control (not recorded which). Sequencing was performed on whole blood, taken at baseline. The CDR3 DNA reads as TGCAGTGCTCAGACCCAGTTTTCAGGAAGCAATCAGCCCCAGCATTTT. Protein: CSAQTQFSGSNQPQHF.